The source of this TCR beta chain is a study of CD4 T cells in relation to SARS-CoV-2 and coronaviruses. About the study: After 10 days of antigen culture, PBMC TCR beta CDR3s were sequenced. The restricting HLA molecule for shared crossreactive spike epitopes was mapped.

For this clone: Antigen: not known.

TCRdb's copy holds only in-frame clones and misses some; the assay was immunoSEQ multiplex PCR. The table lists 25,000 to 30,000 clones, roughly 70% of them singletons, with approximately 12% in the top ten. Study conclusions and caveats: In around 67% of donors, memory CD4+ clonotypes crossrecognized SARS-CoV-2 and at least one common cold coronavirus spike.

CD4+ T cells from unexposed donors were obtained before the COVID-19 pandemic (2011-2018). After about 10 days of culture, CD4+ T cells were isolated. Half the medium was replaced with IL-2 medium on days 3 and 7. This sequence originates from a human donor in good health. Sequenced sample: CD4+ T cells from PBMCs, cultured in vitro.

The CDR3 region is CASSPGQETDTQYF. The CDR3 region has the DNA TGCGCCAGCAGCCCCGGACAGGAAACAGATACGCAGTATTTT. The gene calls are TRBV5-1 and TRBJ2-3, with 7 bases aligning to TRBD1. CDR3 size: 14 residues. CDR1 and CDR2 from the germline V gene are SGHRS and YFSETQ. V lost 4 bases to trimming and J lost 3 bases; unmatched junction nucleotides: 5.